This T cell receptor beta chain was identified during a study of blood T cell repertoires in COVID-19. Per the study methods: Estimates of nucleated cell counts were drawn from the amplification of reference gene primers. The assay was immunoSEQ multiplex PCR, and TCRdb's table has in-frame clones only and misses some. For V, J and clone size, that table is used; D and trimming come from the DNA. The sample carries about 480,000 clones, approximately 90% recorded once. The receptor comes from a woman aged 25 to 39 with acute or convalescent COVID-19. Material: peripheral blood.

CDR3 nucleotide sequence: TGTGCCAGCAGTGCCCCGGACGGACTCACTGAAGCTTTCTTT. Amino acid sequence: CASSAPDGLTEAFF. The chain couples TRBV2 to TRBJ1-1; no definite D call. The V gene's germline CDR1 is SNHLY and CDR2 FYNNEI. Trimming stripped 4 bases from V and 4 bases from J, with 13 bases between. The CDR3 spans 14 residues.